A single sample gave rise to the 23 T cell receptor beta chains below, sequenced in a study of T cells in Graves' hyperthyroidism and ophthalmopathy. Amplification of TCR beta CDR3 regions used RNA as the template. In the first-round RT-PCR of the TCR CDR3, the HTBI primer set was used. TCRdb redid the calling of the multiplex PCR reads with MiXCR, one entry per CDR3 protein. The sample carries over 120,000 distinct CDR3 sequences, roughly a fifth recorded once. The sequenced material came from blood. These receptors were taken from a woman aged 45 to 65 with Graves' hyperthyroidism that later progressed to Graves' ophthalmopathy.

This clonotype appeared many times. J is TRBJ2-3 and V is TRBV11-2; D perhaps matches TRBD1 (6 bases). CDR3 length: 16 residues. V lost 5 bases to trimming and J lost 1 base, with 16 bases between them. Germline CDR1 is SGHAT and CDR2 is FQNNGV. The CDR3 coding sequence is TGTGCCAGCAGCCGAGGGGGTCGGACAGGCACAGATACGCAGTATTTT. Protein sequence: CASSRGGRTGTDTQYF. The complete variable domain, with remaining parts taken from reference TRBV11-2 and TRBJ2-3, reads EAGVAQSPRYKIIEKRQSVAFWCNPISGHATLYWYQQILGQGPKLLIQFQNNGVVDDSQLPKDRFSAERLKGVDSTLKIQPAKLEDSAVYLCASSRGGRTGTDTQYFGPGTRLTVL.

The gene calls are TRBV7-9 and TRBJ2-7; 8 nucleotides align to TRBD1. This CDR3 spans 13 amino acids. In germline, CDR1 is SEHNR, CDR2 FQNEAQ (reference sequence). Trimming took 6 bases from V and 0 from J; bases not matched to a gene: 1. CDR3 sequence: CASRDRDSYEQYF. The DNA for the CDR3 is TGTGCCAGCAGGGACAGGGACTCCTACGAGCAGTACTTC. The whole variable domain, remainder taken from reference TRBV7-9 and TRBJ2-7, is DTGVSQNPRHKITKRGQNVTFRCDPISEHNRLYWYRQTLGQGPEFLTYFQNEAQLEKSRLLSDRFSAERPKGSFSTLEIQRTEQGDSAMYLCASRDRDSYEQYFGPGTRLTVT.

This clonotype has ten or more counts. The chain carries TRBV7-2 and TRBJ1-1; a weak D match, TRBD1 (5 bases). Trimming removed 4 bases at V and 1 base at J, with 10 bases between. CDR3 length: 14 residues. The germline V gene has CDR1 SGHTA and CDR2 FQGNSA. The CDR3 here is CASSWGMSNTEAFF. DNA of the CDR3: TGTGCCAGCAGCTGGGGGATGTCGAACACTGAAGCTTTCTTT. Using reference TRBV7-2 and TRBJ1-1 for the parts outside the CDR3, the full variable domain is GAGVSQSPSNKVTEKGKDVELRCDPISGHTALYWYRQSLGQGLEFLIYFQGNSAPDKSGLPSDRFSAERTGGSVSTLTIQRTQQEDSAVYLCASSWGMSNTEAFFGQGTRLTVV.

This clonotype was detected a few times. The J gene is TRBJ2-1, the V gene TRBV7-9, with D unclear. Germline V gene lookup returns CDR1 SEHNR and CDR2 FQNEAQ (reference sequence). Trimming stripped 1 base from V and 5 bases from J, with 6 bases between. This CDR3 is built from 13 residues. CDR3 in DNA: TGTGCCAGCAGCTTAGGGAACAACAATGAGCAGTTCTTC. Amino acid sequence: CASSLGNNNEQFF.

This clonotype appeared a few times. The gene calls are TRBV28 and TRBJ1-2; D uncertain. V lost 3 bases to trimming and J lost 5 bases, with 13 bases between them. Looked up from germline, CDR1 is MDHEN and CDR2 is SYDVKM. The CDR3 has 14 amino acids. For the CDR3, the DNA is TGTGCCAGCAGTTTCGATTCCCCTAGGTATGGCTACACCTTC. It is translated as CASSFDSPRYGYTF.

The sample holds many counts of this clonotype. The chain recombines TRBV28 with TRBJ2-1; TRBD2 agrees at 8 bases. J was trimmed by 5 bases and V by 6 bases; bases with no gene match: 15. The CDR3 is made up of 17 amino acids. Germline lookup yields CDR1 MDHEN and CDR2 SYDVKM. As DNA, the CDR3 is TGTGCCAGCAGGCCTAGTACTGGGACTAGGGGTCACAATGAGCAGTTCTTC. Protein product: CASRPSTGTRGHNEQFF.

Here the CDR3 reads CASSGPGLGATDTQYF. The CDR3 DNA sequence: TGTGCCAGCAGCGGACCGGGACTGGGGGCAACAGATACGCAGTATTTT. V and J are TRBV7-9 and TRBJ2-3, with D perhaps being TRBD1 or TRBD2 (6 bases each). The CDR3 extends over 16 amino acids. Trimming pared 5 bases from V and 3 bases from J, leaving 18 bases between. Germline CDR1 and CDR2: SEHNR and FQNEAQ (reference sequence).

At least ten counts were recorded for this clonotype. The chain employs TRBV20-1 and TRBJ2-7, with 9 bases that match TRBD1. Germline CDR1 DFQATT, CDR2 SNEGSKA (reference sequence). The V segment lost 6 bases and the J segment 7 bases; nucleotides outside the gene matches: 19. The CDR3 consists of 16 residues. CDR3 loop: CSARRGGTGIYWEQYF. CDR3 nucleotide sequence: TGCAGTGCCCGGAGGGGCGGGACAGGGATCTATTGGGAGCAGTACTTC.

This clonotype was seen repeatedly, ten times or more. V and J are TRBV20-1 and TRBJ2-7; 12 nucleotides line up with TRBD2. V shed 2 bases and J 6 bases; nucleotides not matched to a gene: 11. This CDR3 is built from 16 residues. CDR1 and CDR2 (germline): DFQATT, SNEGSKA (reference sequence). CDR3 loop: CSARTSGRSLSGEQYF. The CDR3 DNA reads TGCAGTGCTAGAACTAGCGGGAGGAGTCTCTCTGGCGAGCAGTACTTC.

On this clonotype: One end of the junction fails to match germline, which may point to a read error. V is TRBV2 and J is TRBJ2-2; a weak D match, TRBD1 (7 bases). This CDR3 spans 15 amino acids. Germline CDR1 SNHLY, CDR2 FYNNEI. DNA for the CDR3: TGCGCCAGCAGTGATGTGGCAGGGGGGCTCGGGGAGCTGTTTTTT. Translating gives CASSDVAGGLGELFF.

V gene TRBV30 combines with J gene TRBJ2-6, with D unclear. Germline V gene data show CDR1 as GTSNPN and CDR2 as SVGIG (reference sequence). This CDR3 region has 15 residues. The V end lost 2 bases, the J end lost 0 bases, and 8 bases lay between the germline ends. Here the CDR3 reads CAWSRRSSGANVLTF. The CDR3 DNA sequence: TGTGCCTGGAGTAGAAGAAGCTCTGGGGCCAACGTCCTGACTTTC.

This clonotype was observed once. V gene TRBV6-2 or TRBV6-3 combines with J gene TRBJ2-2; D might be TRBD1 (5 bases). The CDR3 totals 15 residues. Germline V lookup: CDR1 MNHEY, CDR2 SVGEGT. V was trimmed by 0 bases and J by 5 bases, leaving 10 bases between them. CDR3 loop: CASSYSTVGTGELFF. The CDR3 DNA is TGTGCCAGCAGTTACTCGACAGTTGGTACCGGGGAGCTGTTTTTT.

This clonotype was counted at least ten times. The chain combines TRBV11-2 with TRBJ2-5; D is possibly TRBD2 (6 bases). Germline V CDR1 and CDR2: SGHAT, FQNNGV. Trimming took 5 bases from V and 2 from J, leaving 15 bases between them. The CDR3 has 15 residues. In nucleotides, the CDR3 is TGTGCCAGCAGCCAGGAGGGCCGGGAACAAGAGACCCAGTACTTC. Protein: CASSQEGREQETQYF.

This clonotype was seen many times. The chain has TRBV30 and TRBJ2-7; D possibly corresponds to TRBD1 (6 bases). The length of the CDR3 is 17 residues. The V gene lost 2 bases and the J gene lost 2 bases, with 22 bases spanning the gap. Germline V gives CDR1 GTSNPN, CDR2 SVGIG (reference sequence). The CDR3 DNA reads TGTGCCTGGAGTCACCGATGGGACACCCATCCGACCTACGAGCAGTACTTC. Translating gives CAWSHRWDTHPTYEQYF.

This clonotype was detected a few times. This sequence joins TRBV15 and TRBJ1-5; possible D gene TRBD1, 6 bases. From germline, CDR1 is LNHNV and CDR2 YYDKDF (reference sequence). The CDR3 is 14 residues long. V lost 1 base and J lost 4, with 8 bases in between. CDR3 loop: CATSRGGQNQPQHF. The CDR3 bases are TGTGCCACCAGCAGAGGGGGACAAAATCAGCCCCAGCATTTT.

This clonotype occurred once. CDR3: CSAPQGASNQPQHF. Written as DNA, the CDR3 is TGCAGTGCTCCACAGGGGGCGAGCAATCAGCCCCAGCATTTT. V is TRBV20-1 and J is TRBJ1-5; 9 bases map to TRBD1. There are 14 residues in the CDR3. With 5 bases clipped from V and 1 base from J, the junction kept 3 bases outside the gene matches. From germline, CDR1 is DFQATT and CDR2 SNEGSKA (reference sequence).

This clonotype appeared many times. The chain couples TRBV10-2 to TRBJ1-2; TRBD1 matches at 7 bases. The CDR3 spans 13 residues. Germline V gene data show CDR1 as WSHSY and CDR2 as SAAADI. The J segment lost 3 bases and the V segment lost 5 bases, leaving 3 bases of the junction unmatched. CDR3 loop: CASSTTGDYGYTF. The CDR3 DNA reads TGCGCCAGCAGTACCACAGGGGACTATGGCTACACCTTC.

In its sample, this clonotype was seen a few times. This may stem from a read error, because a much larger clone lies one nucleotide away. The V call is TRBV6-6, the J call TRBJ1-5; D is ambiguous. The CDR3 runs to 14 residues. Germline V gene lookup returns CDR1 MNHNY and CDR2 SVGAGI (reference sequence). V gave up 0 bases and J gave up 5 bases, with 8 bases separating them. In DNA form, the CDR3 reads TGTGCCAGCAGTTACTCCCGGAAGGATCAGCCCCAGCATTTT. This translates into CASSYSRKDQPQHF.

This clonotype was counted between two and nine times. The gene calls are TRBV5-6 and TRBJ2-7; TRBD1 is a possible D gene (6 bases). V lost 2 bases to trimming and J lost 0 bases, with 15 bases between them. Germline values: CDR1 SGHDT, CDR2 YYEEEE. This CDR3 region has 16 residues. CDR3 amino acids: CASSFWDMGFSYEQYF. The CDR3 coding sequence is TGTGCCAGCAGCTTCTGGGACATGGGCTTCTCCTACGAGCAGTACTTC.

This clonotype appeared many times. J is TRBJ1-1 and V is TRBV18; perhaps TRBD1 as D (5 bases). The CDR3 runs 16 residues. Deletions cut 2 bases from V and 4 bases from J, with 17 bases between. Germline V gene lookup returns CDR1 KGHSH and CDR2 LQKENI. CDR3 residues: CASSPGRAGRGTEAFF. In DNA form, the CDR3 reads TGTGCCAGCTCACCAGGTCGGGCAGGGAGGGGCACTGAAGCTTTCTTT.

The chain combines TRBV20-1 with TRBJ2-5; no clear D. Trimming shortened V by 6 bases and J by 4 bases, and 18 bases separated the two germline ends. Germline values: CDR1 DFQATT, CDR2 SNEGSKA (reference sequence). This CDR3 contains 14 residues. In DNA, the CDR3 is TGCAGTGCCTCGGTCCCCTCAAGGCGAGAGACCCAGTACTTC. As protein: CSASVPSRRETQYF.

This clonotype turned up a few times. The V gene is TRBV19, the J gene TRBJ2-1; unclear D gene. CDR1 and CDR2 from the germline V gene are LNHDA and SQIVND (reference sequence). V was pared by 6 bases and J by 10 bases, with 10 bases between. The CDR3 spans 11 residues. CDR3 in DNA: TGTGCCAGTAGCGAGCTCAGGGAGCAGTTCTTC. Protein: CASSELREQFF.

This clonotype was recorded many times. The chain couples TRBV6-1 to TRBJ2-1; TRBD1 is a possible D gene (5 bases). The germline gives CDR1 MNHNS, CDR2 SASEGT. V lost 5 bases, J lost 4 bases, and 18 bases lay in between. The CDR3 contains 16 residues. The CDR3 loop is CASSSTGRGDYNEQFF. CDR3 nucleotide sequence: TGTGCCAGCAGTTCCACCGGAAGGGGCGATTACAATGAGCAGTTCTTC.